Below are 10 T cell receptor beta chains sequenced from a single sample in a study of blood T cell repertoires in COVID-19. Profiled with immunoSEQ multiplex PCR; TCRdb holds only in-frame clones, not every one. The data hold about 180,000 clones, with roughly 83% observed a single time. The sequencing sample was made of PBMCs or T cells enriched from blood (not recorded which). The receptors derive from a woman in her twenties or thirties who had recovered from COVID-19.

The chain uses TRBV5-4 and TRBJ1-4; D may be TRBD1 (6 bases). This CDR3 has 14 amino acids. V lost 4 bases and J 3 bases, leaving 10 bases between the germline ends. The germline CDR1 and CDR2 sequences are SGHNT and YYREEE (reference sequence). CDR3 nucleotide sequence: TGTGCCAGCAGCAAGGGACAATCTAATGAAAAACTGTTTTTT. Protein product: CASSKGQSNEKLFF.

The CDR3 here is CASSLTSGRAGEQFF. Written as DNA, the CDR3 is TGTGCCAGCAGTCTTACTAGCGGGAGGGCCGGTGAGCAGTTCTTC. V and J are TRBV7-9 and TRBJ2-1; 13 bases are shared with TRBD2. The CDR3 runs to 15 residues. V lost 6 bases and J lost 9; bases outside the gene matches: 8. Per germline, CDR1 SEHNR and CDR2 FQNEAQ (reference sequence).

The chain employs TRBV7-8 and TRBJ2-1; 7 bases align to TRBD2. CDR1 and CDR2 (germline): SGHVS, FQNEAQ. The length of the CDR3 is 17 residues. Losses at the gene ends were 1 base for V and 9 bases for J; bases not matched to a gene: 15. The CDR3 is CASSLGFRGRALGEQFF. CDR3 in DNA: TGTGCCAGCAGCTTAGGGTTTCGGGGGAGGGCCCTCGGTGAGCAGTTCTTC. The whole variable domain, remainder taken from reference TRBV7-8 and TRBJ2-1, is GAGVSQSPRYKVAKRGQDVALRCDPISGHVSLFWYQQALGQGPEFLTYFQNEAQLDKSGLPSDRFFAERPEGSVSTLKIQRTQQEDSAVYLCASSLGFRGRALGEQFFGPGTRLTVL.

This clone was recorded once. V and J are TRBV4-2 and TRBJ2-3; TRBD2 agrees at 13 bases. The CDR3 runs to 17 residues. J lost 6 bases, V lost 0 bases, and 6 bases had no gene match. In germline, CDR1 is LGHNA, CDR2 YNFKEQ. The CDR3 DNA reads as TGTGCCAGCAGCCAAGATGGACTAGCGGGGGCGGCGGATACGCAGTATTTT. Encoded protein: CASSQDGLAGAADTQYF.

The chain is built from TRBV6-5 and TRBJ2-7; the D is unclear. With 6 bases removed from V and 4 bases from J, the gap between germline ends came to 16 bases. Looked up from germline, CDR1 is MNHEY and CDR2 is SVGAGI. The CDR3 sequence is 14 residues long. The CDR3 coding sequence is TGTGCCAGCAGATCCCCACGGGTATCTTACGAGCAGTACTTC. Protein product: CASRSPRVSYEQYF.

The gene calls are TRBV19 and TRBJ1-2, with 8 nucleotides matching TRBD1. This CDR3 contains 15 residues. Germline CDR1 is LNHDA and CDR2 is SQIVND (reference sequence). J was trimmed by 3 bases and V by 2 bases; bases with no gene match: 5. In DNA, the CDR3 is TGTGCCAGTAGTATACAGGGGGCGCCGGACTATGGCTACACCTTC. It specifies CASSIQGAPDYGYTF.

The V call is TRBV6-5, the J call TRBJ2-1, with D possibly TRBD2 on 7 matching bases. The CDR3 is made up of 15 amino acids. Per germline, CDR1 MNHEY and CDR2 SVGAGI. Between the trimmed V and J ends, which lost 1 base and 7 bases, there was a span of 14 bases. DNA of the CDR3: TGTGCCAGCAGTTACTTTCGGGCGGGGGCAAATGAGCAGTTCTTC. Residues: CASSYFRAGANEQFF.

This CDR3 reads CASSGERDTDTQYF. The CDR3 DNA reads as TGTGCCAGCAGTGGGGAGCGGGACACAGATACGCAGTATTTT. The chain couples TRBV6-4 to TRBJ2-3; 7 bases are a match to TRBD2. Unmatched junction bases numbered 3, after V lost 4 bases and J lost 2 bases. The CDR3 extends over 14 amino acids. The germline V gene has CDR1 MRHNA and CDR2 SNTAGT.

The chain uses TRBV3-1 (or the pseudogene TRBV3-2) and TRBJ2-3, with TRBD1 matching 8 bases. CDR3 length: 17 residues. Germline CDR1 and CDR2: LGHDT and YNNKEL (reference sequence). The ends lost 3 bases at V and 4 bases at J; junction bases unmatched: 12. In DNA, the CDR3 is TGTGCCAGCAGCCAGGGACAGGCACATCAAGGAGCAGATACGCAGTATTTT. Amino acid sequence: CASSQGQAHQGADTQYF.

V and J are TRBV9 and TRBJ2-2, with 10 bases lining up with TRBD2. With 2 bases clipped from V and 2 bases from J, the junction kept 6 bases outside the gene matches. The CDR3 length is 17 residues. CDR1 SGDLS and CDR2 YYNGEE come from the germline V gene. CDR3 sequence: CASSVRTSGINTGELFF. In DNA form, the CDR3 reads TGTGCCAGCAGCGTCAGAACTAGCGGGATCAACACCGGGGAGCTGTTTTTT.